A selection of T cell receptor beta chains follows, all from one sample in a study of CD8 T cells in Susac syndrome. One entry per CDR3 protein results from TCRdb running MiXCR on the immunoSEQ multiplex PCR reads. The sample has about 210,000 distinct CDR3 sequences; 95% are singletons. The material sequenced was CD4+ T cells from PBMCs. These receptor sequences come from a human donor with multiple sclerosis. The conserved cysteine and the conserved F or W are not part of the CDR3 here.

v_gene	j_gene	CDR3aa
TRBV30	TRBJ1-1	AWSGENEAF
TRBV3-1	TRBJ2-7	ASSQGRTEQY
TRBV20-1	TRBJ1-5	SASPGGQSNQPQH
TRBV30	TRBJ2-5	AWTYGHGSAQGTQY
TRBV29-1	TRBJ1-2	SVDRAYGYT
TRBV3-1	TRBJ2-1	ASSQDRPRFNEQF
TRBV24-1	TRBJ1-6	ATSDLTGFLNSPLH
TRBV7-6	TRBJ1-1	ALDRGSMNTEAF
TRBV30	TRBJ2-7	AWRGQGPFGEQY
TRBV14	TRBJ2-1	ASSLVGGVYNEQF
TRBV29-1	TRBJ2-2	SVVLGPGTSVFGELF
TRBV7-9	TRBJ1-2	ASSLDNYGYT
TRBV2	TRBJ2-1	ASSEALSSGEQF
TRBV20-1	TRBJ2-7	SASWLRDEQY